In this sample, the clone carrying this TCR beta chain turned up many times. The germline gives CDR1 SGHKS, CDR2 YYEKEE (reference sequence). V lost 7 bases, J lost 4 bases, and 17 bases lay in between. The CDR3 runs to 14 residues. TCRdb itself ran the 5' RACE reads through MiXCR, one entry per CDR3 protein. The data contain about 61,000 distinct CDR3 sequences, less than 14% of them singletons. The sample belongs to a study of early T cells in non-severe SARS-CoV-2 infection. Whole-study context: Whole-blood bulk RNA, unsorted, was sequenced, and chains were unpaired.

The receptor was isolated from an adult who was a healthcare worker with PCR-confirmed SARS-CoV-2 infection or an uninfected control (not recorded which). Sequenced sample: whole blood. The V and J genes are TRBV5-5 and TRBJ1-2; maybe TRBD1 (5 bases). This CDR3 is CASGGTLGGYGYTF. CDR3 nucleotide sequence: TGTGCCAGCGGAGGGACCCTAGGAGGCTATGGCTACACCTTC.